This paragraph reports one T cell receptor (beta chain). The antigen is unknown. Repertoires were generated with immunoSEQ multiplex PCR, while TCRdb's copy carries only in-frame clones and drops some. In the table there are some 530,000 clones, around 73% of which are singletons. This specimen belongs to a study of shared clonotypes between healthy human individuals. Study outcomes and limitations: Collection of samples was limited to blood; tissue repertoires likely differ.

Per germline, CDR1 SGDLS and CDR2 YYNGEE. CDR3 length: 16 residues. V gave up 0 bases and J gave up 2 bases; unmatched junction bases: 5. The material sequenced was PBMCs. The sequence was collected from a woman aged 40-49 years in good health. Some clones in this sample may be carry-over from other donors' samples. The chain employs TRBV9 and TRBJ1-2; TRBD1 matches 9 bases. The CDR3 nucleotides are TGTGCCAGCAGCGTAGTACCCGGACAGGGGAACTATGGCTACACCTTC. Protein sequence: CASSVVPGQGNYGYTF.